This T cell receptor (beta chain) originates from a study of shared T cell receptors in the human thymus. Generated by immunoSEQ multiplex PCR, the TCRdb table keeps only in-frame clones and is missing some. The table lists roughly 560,000 clones, 75% to 85% of them singletons. Germline CDR1 reads MNHEY; CDR2 reads SMNVEV (reference sequence). The CDR3 is made up of 10 amino acids. V lost 4 bases and J 11 bases, leaving 9 bases between the germline ends. The data also belong to a second study, concerning human thymus T cells.

The chain uses TRBV27 and TRBJ2-7; D is unresolved. The sequence derives from a boy under two years old with a congenital heart defect. Sequenced material: thymocytes. CDR3 residues: CASSSLPKYF. In DNA form, the CDR3 reads TGTGCCAGCAGTTCCCTACCTAAGTACTTC.